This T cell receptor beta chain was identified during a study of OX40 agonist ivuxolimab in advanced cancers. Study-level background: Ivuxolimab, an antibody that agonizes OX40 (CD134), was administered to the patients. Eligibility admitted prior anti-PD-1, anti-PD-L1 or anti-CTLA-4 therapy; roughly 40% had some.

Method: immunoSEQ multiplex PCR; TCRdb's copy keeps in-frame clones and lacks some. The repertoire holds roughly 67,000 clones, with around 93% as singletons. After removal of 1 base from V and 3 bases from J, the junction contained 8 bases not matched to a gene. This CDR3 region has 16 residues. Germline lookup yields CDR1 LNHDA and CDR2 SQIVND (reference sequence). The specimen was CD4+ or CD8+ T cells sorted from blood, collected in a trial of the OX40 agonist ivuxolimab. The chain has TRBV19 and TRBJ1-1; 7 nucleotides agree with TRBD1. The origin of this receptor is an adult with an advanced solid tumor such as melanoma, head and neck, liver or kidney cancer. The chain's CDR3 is CASSIGRGQVYTEAFF. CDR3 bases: TGTGCCAGTAGTATAGGAAGGGGGCAAGTGTACACTGAAGCTTTCTTT. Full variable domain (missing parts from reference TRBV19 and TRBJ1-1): DGGITQSPKYLFRKEGQNVTLSCEQNLNHDAMYWYRQDPGQGLRLIYYSQIVNDFQKGDIAEGYSVSREKKESFPLTVTSAQKNPTAFYLCASSIGRGQVYTEAFFGQGTRLTVV.